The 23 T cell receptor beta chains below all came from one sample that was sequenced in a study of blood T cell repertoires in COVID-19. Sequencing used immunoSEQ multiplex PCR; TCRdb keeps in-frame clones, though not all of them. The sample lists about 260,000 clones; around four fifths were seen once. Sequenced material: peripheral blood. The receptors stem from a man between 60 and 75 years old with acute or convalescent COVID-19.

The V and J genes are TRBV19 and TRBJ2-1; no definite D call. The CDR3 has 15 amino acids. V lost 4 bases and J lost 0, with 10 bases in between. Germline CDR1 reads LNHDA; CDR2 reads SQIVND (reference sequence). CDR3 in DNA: TGTGCCAGTAGTACCACTCTAGGCTCCTACAATGAGCAGTTCTTC. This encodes CASSTTLGSYNEQFF. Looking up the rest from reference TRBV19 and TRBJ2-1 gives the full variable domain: DGGITQSPKYLFRKEGQNVTLSCEQNLNHDAMYWYRQDPGQGLRLIYYSQIVNDFQKGDIAEGYSVSREKKESFPLTVTSAQKNPTAFYLCASSTTLGSYNEQFFGPGTRLTVL.

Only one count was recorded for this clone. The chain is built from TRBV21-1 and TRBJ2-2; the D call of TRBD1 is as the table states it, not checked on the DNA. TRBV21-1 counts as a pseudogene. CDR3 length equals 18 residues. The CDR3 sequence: CASSKPADDKQNTGELFF. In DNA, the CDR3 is TGTGCCAGCAGCAAGCCCGCAGATGACAAGCAGAACACCGGGGAGCTGTTTTTT.

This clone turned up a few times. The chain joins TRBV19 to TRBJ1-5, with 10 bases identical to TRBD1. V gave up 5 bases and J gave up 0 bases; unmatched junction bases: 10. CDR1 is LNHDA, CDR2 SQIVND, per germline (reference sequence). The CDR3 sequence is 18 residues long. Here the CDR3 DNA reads TGTGCCAGTAGTCCCCGTCCGGGACAGGGGTCTAGCAATCAGCCCCAGCATTTT. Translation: CASSPRPGQGSSNQPQHF.

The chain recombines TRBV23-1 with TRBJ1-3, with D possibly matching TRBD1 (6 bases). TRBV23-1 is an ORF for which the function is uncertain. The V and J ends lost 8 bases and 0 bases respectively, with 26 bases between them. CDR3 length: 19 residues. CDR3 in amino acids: CASDGGATINLLSGNTIYF. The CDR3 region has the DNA TGCGCCAGCGATGGGGGGGCGACAATAAACCTACTCTCTGGAAACACCATATATTTT.

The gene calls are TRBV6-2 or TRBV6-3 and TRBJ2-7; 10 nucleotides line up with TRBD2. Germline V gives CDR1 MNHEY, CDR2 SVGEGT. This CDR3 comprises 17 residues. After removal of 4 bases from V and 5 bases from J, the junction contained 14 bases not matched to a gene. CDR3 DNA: TGTGCCAGCAGTTCGCCCCCACGGCTAGCGGGAGCCCACGAGCAGTACTTC. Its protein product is CASSSPPRLAGAHEQYF.

The CDR3 nucleotides read TGCAGCGTTGGCTTGGGTCGCGGCACCATATATTTT. Translating gives CSVGLGRGTIYF. The chain is built from TRBV29-1 and TRBJ1-3; no firm D call. Trimming pared 4 bases from V and 9 bases from J, leaving 13 bases between. Germline V gene sequence: CDR1 SQVTM, CDR2 ANQGSEA. This CDR3 spans 12 amino acids.

The CDR3 is CAISPTSGGTGELFF. CDR3 sequence (DNA): TGTGCCATCAGCCCTACTAGCGGGGGGACCGGGGAGCTGTTTTTT. The J gene is TRBJ2-2, the V gene TRBV10-3, with TRBD2 matching 12 bases. V lost 6 bases to trimming and J lost 5 bases; unmatched junction nucleotides: 4. The CDR3 is 15 residues long. In germline, CDR1 is ENHRY, CDR2 SYGVKD.

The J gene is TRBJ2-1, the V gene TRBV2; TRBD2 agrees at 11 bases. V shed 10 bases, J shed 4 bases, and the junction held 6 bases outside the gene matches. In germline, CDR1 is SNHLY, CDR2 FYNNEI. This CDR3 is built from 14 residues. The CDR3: CATSTSGSYNEQFF. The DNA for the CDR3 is TGTGCCACCTCAACTAGCGGGAGTTACAATGAGCAGTTCTTC.

The CDR3 DNA follows: TGTGCCAGCAGCTTTGGGACAGGGAAGAGTGGCTACACCTTC. Translation gives CASSFGTGKSGYTF. The chain carries TRBV13 and TRBJ1-2, with 9 bases aligning to TRBD1. This CDR3 is 14 amino acids long. The V segment lost 3 bases and the J segment 7 bases; nucleotides outside the gene matches: 6. CDR1 and CDR2 (germline): PRHDT, FYEKMQ (reference sequence).

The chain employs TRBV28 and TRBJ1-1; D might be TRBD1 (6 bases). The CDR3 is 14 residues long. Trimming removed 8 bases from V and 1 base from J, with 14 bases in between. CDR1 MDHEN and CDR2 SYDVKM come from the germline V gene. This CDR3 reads CASSSTGWNTEAFF. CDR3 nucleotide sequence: TGTGCCAGCTCATCGACAGGTTGGAACACTGAAGCTTTCTTT.

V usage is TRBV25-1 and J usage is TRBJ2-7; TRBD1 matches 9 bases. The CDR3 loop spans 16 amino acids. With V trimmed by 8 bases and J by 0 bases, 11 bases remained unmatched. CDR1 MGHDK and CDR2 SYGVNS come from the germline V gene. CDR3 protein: CASSSSDRGTSYEQYF. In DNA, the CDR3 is TGTGCCAGCTCTTCGTCGGACAGGGGTACCTCCTACGAGCAGTACTTC.

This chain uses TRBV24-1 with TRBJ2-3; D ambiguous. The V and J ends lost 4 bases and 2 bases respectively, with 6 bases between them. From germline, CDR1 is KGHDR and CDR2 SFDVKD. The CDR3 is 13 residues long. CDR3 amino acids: CATSDGYTDTQYF. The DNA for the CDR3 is TGTGCCACCAGTGACGGGTACACAGATACGCAGTATTTT.

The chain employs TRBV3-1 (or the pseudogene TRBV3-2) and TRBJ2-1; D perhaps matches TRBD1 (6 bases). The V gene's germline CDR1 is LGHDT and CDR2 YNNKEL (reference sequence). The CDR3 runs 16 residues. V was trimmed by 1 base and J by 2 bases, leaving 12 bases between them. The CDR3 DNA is TGTGCCAGCAGCCAAGTATACAGGGTGACCTACAATGAGCAGTTCTTC. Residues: CASSQVYRVTYNEQFF.

The CDR3 coding sequence is TGCAGCGTTGAAGGAGACAGGGCAACAGATACGCAGTATTTT. Translated, it gives CSVEGDRATDTQYF. V gene TRBV29-1 combines with J gene TRBJ2-3, with TRBD1 identical over 7 bases. Germline CDR1 SQVTM, CDR2 ANQGSEA. The CDR3 is 14 amino acids. V lost 1 base and J lost 3; bases outside the gene matches: 4.

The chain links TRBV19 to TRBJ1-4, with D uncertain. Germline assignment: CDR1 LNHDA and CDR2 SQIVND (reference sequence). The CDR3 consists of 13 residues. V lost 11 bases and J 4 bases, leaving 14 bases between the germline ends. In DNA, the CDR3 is TGTGCCTCAGGCAGCCTCCGTAATGAAAAACTGTTTTTT. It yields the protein CASGSLRNEKLFF. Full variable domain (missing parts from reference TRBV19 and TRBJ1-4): DGGITQSPKYLFRKEGQNVTLSCEQNLNHDAMYWYRQDPGQGLRLIYYSQIVNDFQKGDIAEGYSVSREKKESFPLTVTSAQKNPTAFYLCASGSLRNEKLFFGSGTQLSVL.

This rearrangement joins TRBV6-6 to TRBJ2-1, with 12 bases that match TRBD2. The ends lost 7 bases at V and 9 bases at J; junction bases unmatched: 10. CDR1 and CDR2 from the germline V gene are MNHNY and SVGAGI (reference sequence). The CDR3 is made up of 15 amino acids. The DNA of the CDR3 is TGTGCCAGCACCCGTCGGACTAGCGGGAAGGGTGAGCAGTTCTTC. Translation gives CASTRRTSGKGEQFF.

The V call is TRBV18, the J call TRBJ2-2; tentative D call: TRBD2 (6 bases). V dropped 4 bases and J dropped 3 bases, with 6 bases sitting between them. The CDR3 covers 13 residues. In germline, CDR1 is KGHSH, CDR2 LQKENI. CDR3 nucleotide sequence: TGTGCCAGCTCACGCGGGGACACCGGGGAGCTGTTTTTT. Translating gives CASSRGDTGELFF.

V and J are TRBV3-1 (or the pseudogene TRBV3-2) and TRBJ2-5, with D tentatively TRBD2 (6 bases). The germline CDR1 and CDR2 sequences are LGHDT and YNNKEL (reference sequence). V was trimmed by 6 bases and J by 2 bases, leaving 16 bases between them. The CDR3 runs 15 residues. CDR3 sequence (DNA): TGTGCCAGCAGAGATCCGGGACTGGGACAAGAGACCCAGTACTTC. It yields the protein CASRDPGLGQETQYF.

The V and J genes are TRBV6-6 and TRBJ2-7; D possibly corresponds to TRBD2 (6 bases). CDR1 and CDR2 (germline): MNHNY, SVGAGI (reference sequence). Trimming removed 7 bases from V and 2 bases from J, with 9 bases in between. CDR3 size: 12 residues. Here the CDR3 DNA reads TGTGCCAGCAACGGACTAACCTACGAGCAGTACTTC. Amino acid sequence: CASNGLTYEQYF.

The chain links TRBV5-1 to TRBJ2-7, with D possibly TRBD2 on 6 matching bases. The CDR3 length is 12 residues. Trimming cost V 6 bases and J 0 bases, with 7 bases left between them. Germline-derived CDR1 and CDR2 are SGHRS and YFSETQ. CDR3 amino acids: CASMGLSYEQYF. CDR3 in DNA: TGCGCCAGCATGGGACTCTCCTACGAGCAGTACTTC.

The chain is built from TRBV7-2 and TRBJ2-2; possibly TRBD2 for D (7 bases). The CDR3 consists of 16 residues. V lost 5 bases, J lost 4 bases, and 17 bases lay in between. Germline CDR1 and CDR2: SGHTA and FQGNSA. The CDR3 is CASSTRGAAGTGELFF. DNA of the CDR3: TGTGCCAGCAGCACCCGGGGGGCAGCGGGCACCGGGGAGCTGTTTTTT.

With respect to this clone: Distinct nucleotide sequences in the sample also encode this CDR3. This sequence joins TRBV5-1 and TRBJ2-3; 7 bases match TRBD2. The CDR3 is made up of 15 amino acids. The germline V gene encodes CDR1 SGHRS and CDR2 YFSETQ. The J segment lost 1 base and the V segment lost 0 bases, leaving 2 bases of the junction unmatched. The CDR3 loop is CASSLGSGGTDTQYF. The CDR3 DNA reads TGCGCCAGCAGCTTGGGAAGCGGGGGCACAGATACGCAGTATTTT. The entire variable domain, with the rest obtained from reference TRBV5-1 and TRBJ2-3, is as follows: KAGVTQTPRYLIKTRGQQVTLSCSPISGHRSVSWYQQTPGQGLQFLFEYFSETQRNKGNFPGRFSGRQFSNSRSEMNVSTLELGDSALYLCASSLGSGGTDTQYFGPGTRLTVL.

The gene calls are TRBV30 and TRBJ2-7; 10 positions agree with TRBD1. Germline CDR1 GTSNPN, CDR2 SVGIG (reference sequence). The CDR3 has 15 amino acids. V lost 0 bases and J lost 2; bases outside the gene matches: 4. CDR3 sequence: CAWSVGGTGAYEQYF. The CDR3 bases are TGTGCCTGGAGTGTGGGCGGGACAGGGGCCTACGAGCAGTACTTC.